These 4 T cell receptor beta chains originate from one sample sequenced in a study of blood T cell repertoires in COVID-19. Generated by immunoSEQ multiplex PCR, the TCRdb table keeps only in-frame clones and is missing some. The sample records some 300,000 clones, 86% being singletons. Sample: peripheral blood. These TCRs come from a woman in her seventies with COVID-19, enrolled during active disease.

The chain uses TRBV24-1 and TRBJ2-1; D may be TRBD2 (7 bases). V was shortened by 3 bases and J by 2 bases, with 16 bases between the two germline ends. Germline V gives CDR1 KGHDR, CDR2 SFDVKD. The CDR3 runs to 17 residues. The CDR3 region has the DNA TGTGCCACCAGTGATCCCATACGGGGGGCCACCTACAATGAGCAGTTCTTC. The encoded protein is CATSDPIRGATYNEQFF.

The chain recombines TRBV7-2 with TRBJ2-3; 12 nucleotides line up with TRBD2. The ends lost 6 bases at V and 6 bases at J; junction bases unmatched: 7. CDR3 length equals 15 residues. Per the germline V gene, CDR1 is SGHTA and CDR2 is FQGNSA. CDR3 sequence (DNA): TGTGCCAGCAGATCTAGCGGGGGGGCCGGGGATACGCAGTATTTT. This sequence encodes CASRSSGGAGDTQYF.

The chain carries TRBV6-5 and TRBJ1-2, with D hard to call. The CDR3 runs 11 residues. Germline V gene data show CDR1 as MNHEY and CDR2 as SVGAGI. Trimming took 8 bases from V and 12 from J, leaving 16 bases between them. The CDR3 here is CASGQEVVDTF. CDR3 coding DNA: TGTGCCAGCGGGCAGGAGGTAGTAGACACCTTC.

The V gene is TRBV3-1 (or the pseudogene TRBV3-2), the J gene TRBJ2-3; 11 bases fit TRBD2. This CDR3 has 15 amino acids. V was pared by 0 bases and J by 6 bases, with 2 bases of the junction left unmatched. Germline V CDR1 and CDR2: LGHDT, YNNKEL (reference sequence). This CDR3 is CASSQETSGVDTQYF. The CDR3, as DNA: TGTGCCAGCAGCCAAGAGACTAGCGGGGTTGATACGCAGTATTTT.